This T cell receptor beta chain was retrieved from a study of shared clonotypes between healthy human individuals. Study-level findings and limits: On the whole, naive subsets had larger estimated richness than memory subsets had. The generation probabilities recorded for non-shared clonotypes fell below those of clonotypes shared by all four donors.

CDR1 and CDR2 from the germline V gene are SEHNR and FQNEAQ (reference sequence). The CDR3 has 14 amino acids. V was cut by 1 base and J by 9 bases, with 13 bases left in between. Remarks on this clone: Its antigen is unknown.

Approximately 210 ng DNA, 30,000 to 35,000 T cell genomes, went into each sorted-subset replicate PCR. Data came from immunoSEQ multiplex PCR; TCRdb stores just in-frame clones and leaves some out. This table holds over a million clones, nearly 99% found once. This clonotype was sampled from a man aged 25-40 years in good health. The V gene is TRBV7-9, the J gene TRBJ2-1; unclear D gene. Source material: naive CD4+ T cells sorted from blood. Subset given: CD45RA+ positively selected. CDR3 residues: CASSLEPRRSEQFF. The DNA for the CDR3 is TGTGCCAGCAGCTTAGAACCCCGACGAAGTGAGCAGTTCTTC.